The sequence of this T cell receptor (beta chain) was determined in a study of blood T cell repertoires in COVID-19. Study background: Nucleic acid was either cDNA or gDNA, and it came from T cells, B-cell-depleted T cells, or PBMCs.

Profiled with immunoSEQ multiplex PCR; TCRdb holds only in-frame clones, not every one. The sample yields about 170,000 clones, over 70% seen once. V trimming: 0 bases; J trimming: 15 bases; junction bases outside the gene matches: 4. There are 12 residues in the CDR3. This sequence was found in a man between 65 and 79 years old with acute or convalescent COVID-19. This chain joins TRBV12-3 or TRBV12-4 and TRBJ2-1; 8 positions match TRBD2. The specimen was peripheral blood. The CDR3 region has the DNA TGTGCCAGCAGTTTAGCCCCGGGAGGGGCGTTCTTC. Amino acids: CASSLAPGGAFF.